This T cell receptor beta chain emerged from a study of T cells in Graves' hyperthyroidism and ophthalmopathy. Study-wide findings and caveats: Ophthalmopathy stood apart from stable hyperthyroidism in a 13 V-J model.

Using RNA transcripts as the source, TCR beta CDR3 regions were amplified. The primer set for the first-round RT-PCR of the TCR CDR3 was HTBI. TCRdb fed the multiplex PCR reads into MiXCR, producing one record per CDR3 protein. Among about 510,000 distinct CDR3 sequences listed, 46% were seen once. Remarks on this clonotype: As yet, its antigen is unknown.

Germline CDR1 MNHEY, CDR2 SVGAGI. The CDR3 has 15 amino acids. V lost 11 bases and J lost 2, with 21 bases in between. This TCR was sampled from an adult woman with Graves' disease, either hyperthyroidism or ophthalmopathy (not recorded which). The chain uses TRBV6-5 and TRBJ2-5, with TRBD2 as a possible D gene (5 bases). The sample was peripheral blood or thyroid tissue (not recorded which). As DNA, the CDR3 is TGTGCCCGCACGGACGGACGGGAACCACAAGAGACCCAGTACTTC. Translation: CARTDGREPQETQYF.